The clone carrying this T cell receptor (beta chain) was recorded at least ten times. The entry originates in a study of response to subunit inactivated influenza vaccine. In TCRdb, the RT-PCR reads were re-called with MiXCR into one record per CDR3 protein. The sample carries just under 550,000 distinct CDR3 sequences, approximately 20% recorded once. V was trimmed by 4 bases and J by 0 bases, leaving 9 bases between them. CDR1 SGDLS and CDR2 YYNGEE come from the germline V gene. This CDR3 is 14 amino acids long. The same data also contributed to another study, on T cells expressing NK-cell markers. That paper adds: With UMIs, 5'RACE template switching was used to make TCR beta cDNA. The authors restricted sorting to alpha-beta TCR T cells with an anti-gamma-delta TCR antibody in several experiments. Expanded NKG2C+ T cell clones had unclear HCMV specificity.

The source material was CD4+ T cells sorted from PBMCs, sampled 11 to 12 days after vaccination. The chain recombines TRBV9 with TRBJ2-3; D might be TRBD1 (6 bases). The TCR comes from a middle-aged man who received an inactivated influenza vaccine. The CDR3 DNA sequence: TGTGCCAGCAGCCCACAGGGTAGCACAGATACGCAGTATTTT. Its protein product is CASSPQGSTDTQYF.